This T cell receptor beta chain was recovered during a study of T cells in Graves' hyperthyroidism and ophthalmopathy. Study-wide background: Blood from the periphery was taken at initial diagnosis, before any treatment.

General study points: In validation, the model predicted ophthalmopathy. These predictions came a median 6.5 months before onset.

This clonotype was seen repeatedly, ten times or more. Its target is unknown. Regions amplified from RNA transcripts were the TCR beta CDR3 regions. TCR CDR3 underwent first-round RT-PCR with the HTBI primer set. TCRdb re-called the multiplex PCR reads through MiXCR, storing one row per CDR3 protein. The table has about 270,000 distinct CDR3 sequences, roughly 15% seen once; the top ten hold 30%. The V gene's germline CDR1 is DFQATT and CDR2 SNEGSKA (reference sequence). The CDR3 has 14 residues. Germline trimming cut 5 bases from V and 7 bases from J; bases unmatched to any gene: 13. The clonotype comes from a woman in her 50s with Graves' hyperthyroidism that later progressed to Graves' ophthalmopathy. V usage is TRBV20-1 and J usage is TRBJ1-1, with 7 bases lining up with TRBD1. The sequenced sample was blood. CDR3 nucleotide sequence: TGCAGTGCTTCGCGAGAGGGGGCAAAAAATGAAGCTTTCTTT. This codes for CSASREGAKNEAFF.